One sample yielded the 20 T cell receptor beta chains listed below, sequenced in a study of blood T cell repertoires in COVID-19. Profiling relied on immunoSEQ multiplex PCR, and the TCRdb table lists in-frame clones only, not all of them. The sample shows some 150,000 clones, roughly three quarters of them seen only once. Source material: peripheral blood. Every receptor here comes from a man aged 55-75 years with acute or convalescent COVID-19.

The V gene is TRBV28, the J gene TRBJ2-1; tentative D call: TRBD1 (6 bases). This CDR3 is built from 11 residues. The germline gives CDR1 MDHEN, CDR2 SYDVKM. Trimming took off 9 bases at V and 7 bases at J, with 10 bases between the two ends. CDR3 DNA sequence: TGTGCCAGTCGAGGGGGTAATGAGCAGTTCTTC. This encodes CASRGGNEQFF. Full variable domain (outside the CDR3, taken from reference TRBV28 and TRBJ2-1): DVKVTQSSRYLVKRTGEKVFLECVQDMDHENMFWYRQDPGLGLRLIYFSYDVKMKEKGDIPEGYSVSREKKERFSLILESASTNQTSMYLCASRGGNEQFFGPGTRLTVL.

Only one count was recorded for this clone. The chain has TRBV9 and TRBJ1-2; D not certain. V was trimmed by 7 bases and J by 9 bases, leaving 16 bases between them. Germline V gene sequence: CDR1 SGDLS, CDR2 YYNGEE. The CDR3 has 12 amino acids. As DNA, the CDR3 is TGTGCCAGCCCCTCGGGGAGAGGATGCTACACCTTC. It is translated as CASPSGRGCYTF.

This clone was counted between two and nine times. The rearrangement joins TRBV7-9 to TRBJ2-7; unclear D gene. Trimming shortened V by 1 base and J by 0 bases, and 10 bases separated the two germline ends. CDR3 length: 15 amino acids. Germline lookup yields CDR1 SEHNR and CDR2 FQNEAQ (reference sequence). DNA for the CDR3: TGTGCCAGCAGCTTAGTCCAGGCCAGCTCCTACGAGCAGTACTTC. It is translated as CASSLVQASSYEQYF.

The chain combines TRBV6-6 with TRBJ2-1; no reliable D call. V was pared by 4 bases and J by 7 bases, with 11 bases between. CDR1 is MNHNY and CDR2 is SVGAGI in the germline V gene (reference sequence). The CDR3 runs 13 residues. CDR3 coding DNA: TGTGCCAGCAGTTTTCTCCTTTCGAATGAGCAGTTCTTC. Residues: CASSFLLSNEQFF.

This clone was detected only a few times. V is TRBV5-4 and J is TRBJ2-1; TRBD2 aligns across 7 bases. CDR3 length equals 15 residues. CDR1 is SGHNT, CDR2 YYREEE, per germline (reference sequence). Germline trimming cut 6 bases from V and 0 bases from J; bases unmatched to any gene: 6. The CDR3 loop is CASKEGGSSYNEQFF. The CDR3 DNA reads TGTGCCAGCAAAGAGGGAGGGAGCTCCTACAATGAGCAGTTCTTC.

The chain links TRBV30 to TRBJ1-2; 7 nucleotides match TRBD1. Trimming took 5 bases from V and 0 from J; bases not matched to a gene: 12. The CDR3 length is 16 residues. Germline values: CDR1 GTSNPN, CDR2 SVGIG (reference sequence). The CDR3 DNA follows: TGTGCCTGGCGGACAGGAGGGGGGTGGGCTAACTATGGCTACACCTTC. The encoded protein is CAWRTGGGWANYGYTF. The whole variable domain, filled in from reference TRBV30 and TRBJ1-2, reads SQTIHQWPATLVQPVGSPLSLECTVEGTSNPNLYWYRQAAGRGLQLLFYSVGIGQISSEVPQNLSASRPQDRQFILSSKKLLLSDSGFYLCAWRTGGGWANYGYTFGSGTRLTVV.

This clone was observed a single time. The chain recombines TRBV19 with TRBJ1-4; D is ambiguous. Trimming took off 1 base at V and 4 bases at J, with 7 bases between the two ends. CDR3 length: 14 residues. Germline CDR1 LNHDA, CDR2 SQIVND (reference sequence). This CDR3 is CASSIARVNEKLFF. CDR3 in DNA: TGTGCCAGTAGTATAGCCCGTGTTAATGAAAAACTGTTTTTT. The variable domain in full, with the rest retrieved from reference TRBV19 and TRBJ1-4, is DGGITQSPKYLFRKEGQNVTLSCEQNLNHDAMYWYRQDPGQGLRLIYYSQIVNDFQKGDIAEGYSVSREKKESFPLTVTSAQKNPTAFYLCASSIARVNEKLFFGSGTQLSVL.

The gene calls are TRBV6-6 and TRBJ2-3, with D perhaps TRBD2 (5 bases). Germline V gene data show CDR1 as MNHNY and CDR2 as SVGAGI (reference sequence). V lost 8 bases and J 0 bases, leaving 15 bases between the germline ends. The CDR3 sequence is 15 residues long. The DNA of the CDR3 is TGTGCCAGCCGGGGTGGGCAGACTAGCACAGATACGCAGTATTTT. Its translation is CASRGGQTSTDTQYF.

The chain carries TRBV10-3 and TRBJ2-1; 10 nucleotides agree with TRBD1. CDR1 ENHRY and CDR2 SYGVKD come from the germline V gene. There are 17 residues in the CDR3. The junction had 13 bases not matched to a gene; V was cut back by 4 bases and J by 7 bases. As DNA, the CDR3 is TGTGCCATCAGTGGAGTAGCAGGGACAGGGGCAGGGAATGAGCAGTTCTTC. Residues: CAISGVAGTGAGNEQFF.

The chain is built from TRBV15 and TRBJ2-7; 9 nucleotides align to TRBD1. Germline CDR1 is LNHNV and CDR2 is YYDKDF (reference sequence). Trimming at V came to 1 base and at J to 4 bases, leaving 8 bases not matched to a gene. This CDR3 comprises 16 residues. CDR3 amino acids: CATSRGTGTGKYEQYF. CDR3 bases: TGTGCCACCAGCAGAGGGACCGGGACAGGGAAGTACGAGCAGTACTTC.

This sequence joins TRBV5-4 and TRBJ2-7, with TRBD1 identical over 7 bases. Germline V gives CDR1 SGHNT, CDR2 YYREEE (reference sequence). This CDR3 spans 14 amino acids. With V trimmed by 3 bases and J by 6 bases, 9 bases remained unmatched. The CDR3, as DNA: TGTGCCAGCAGCTATTCGACAGGGAACGGCGAGCAGTACTTC. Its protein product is CASSYSTGNGEQYF.

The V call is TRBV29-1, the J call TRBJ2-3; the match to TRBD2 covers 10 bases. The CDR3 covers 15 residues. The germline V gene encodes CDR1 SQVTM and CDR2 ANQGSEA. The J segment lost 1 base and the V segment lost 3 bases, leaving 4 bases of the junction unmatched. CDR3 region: CSVEDGTSGTDTQYF. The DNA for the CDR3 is TGCAGCGTTGAGGATGGGACTAGCGGCACAGATACGCAGTATTTT.

The CDR3 spells CASSLNRDQPQHF. CDR3 sequence (DNA): TGTGCCAGCAGCTTGAACAGGGATCAGCCCCAGCATTTT. The chain employs TRBV5-6 and TRBJ1-5; D possibly corresponds to TRBD1 (6 bases). The V end was cut by 1 base, the J end by 5 bases, with 7 bases between. The CDR3 extends over 13 amino acids. Germline loops: CDR1 SGHDT, CDR2 YYEEEE.

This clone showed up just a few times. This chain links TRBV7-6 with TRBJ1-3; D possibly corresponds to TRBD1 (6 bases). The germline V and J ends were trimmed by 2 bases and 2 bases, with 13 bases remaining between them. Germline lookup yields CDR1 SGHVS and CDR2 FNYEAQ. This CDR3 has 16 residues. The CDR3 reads CASSLSGAGTGNTIYF. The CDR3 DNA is TGTGCCAGCAGCTTATCAGGGGCAGGGACTGGAAACACCATATATTTT. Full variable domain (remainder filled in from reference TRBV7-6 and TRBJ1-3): GAGVSQSPRYKVTKRGQDVALRCDPISGHVSLYWYRQALGQGPEFLTYFNYEAQQDKSGLPNDRFSAERPEGSISTLTIQRTEQRDSAMYRCASSLSGAGTGNTIYFGEGSWLTVV.

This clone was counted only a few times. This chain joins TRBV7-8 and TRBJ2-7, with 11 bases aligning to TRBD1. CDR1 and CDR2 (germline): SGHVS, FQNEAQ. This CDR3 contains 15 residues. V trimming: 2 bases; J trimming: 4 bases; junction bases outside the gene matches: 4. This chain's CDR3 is CASSLMGTGGYEQYF. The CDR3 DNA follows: TGTGCCAGCAGCTTAATGGGGACAGGGGGATACGAGCAGTACTTC.

The CDR3 DNA reads TGCGCCAGCAGCTTGAGCAACTCTGGAAACACCATATATTTT. This gives the protein CASSLSNSGNTIYF. This sequence joins TRBV5-1 and TRBJ1-3, with no clear D. Trimming stripped 1 base from V and 0 bases from J, with 5 bases between. Looked up from germline, CDR1 is SGHRS and CDR2 is YFSETQ. The CDR3 has 14 residues.

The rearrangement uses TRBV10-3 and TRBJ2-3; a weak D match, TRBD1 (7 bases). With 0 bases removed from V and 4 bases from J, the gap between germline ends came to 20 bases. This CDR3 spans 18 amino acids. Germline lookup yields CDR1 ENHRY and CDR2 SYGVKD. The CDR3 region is CAISESVGGRGPPDTQYF. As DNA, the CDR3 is TGTGCCATCAGTGAGTCGGTGGGGGGTAGGGGGCCTCCAGATACGCAGTATTTT.

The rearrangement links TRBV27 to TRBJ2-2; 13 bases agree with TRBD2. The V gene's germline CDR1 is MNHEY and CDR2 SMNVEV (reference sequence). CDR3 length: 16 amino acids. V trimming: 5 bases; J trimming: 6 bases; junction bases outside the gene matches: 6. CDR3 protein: CASSLRTSGSAGELFF. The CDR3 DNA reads TGTGCCAGCAGTCTCAGGACTAGCGGGAGTGCCGGGGAGCTGTTTTTT.

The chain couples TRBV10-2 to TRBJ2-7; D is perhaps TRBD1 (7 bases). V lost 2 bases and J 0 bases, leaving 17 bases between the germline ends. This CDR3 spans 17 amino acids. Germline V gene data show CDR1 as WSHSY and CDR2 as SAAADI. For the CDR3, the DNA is TGCGCCAGCAGTGAGCCCCCTGACAGGGAGGTCTCCTACGAGCAGTACTTC. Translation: CASSEPPDREVSYEQYF.

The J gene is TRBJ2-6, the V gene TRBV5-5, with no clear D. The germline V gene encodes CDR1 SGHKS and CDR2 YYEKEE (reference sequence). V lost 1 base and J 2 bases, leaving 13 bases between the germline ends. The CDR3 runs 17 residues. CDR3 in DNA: TGTGCCAGCAGCTTGAGAGGTGTTTATCCTGGGGCCAACGTCCTGACTTTC. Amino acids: CASSLRGVYPGANVLTF. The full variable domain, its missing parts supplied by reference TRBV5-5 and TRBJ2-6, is DAGVTQSPTHLIKTRGQQVTLRCSPISGHKSVSWYQQVLGQGPQFIFQYYEKEERGRGNFPDRFSARQFPNYSSELNVNALLLGDSALYLCASSLRGVYPGANVLTFGAGSRLTVL.